This section outlines one T cell receptor (beta chain) sequence together with its context. The sample comes from a study of cytomegalovirus exposure and HLA in healthy donors. The CDR3 loop spans 13 amino acids. Trimming took off 3 bases at V and 4 bases at J, with 9 bases between the two ends. CDR1 is SGHTA and CDR2 is FQGNSA in the germline V gene. PCR used 60 Vbeta primers and 13 Jbeta primers. Produced via immunoSEQ multiplex PCR; TCRdb's table is partial and in-frame only. This sample's clone table lists tens of thousands of clones. V is TRBV7-2 and J is TRBJ2-5, with D possibly being TRBD1 (5 bases). The sample was PBMCs. This sequence originates from a woman aged 55 to 70 in good health and CMV-seronegative. The CDR3 region is CASSFDRGETQYF. The CDR3 DNA follows: TGTGCCAGCAGCTTCGACAGAGGAGAGACCCAGTACTTC.